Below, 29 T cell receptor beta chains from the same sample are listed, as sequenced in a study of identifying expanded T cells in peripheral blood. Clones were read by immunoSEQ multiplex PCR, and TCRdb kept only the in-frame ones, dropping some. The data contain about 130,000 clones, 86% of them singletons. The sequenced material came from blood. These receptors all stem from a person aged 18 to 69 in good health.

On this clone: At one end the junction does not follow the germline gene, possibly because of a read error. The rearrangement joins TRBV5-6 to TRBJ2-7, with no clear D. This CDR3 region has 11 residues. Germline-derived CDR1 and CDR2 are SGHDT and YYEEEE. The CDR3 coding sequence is TGTGCCAGCAGCCTGGGCTTCAATCGGCACTTC. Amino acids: CASSLGFNRHF. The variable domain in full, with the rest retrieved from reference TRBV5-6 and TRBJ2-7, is DAGVTQSPTHLIKTRGQQVTLRCSPKSGHDTVSWYQQALGQGPQFIFQYYEEEERQRGNFPDRFSGHQFPNYSSELNVNALLLGDSALYLCASSLGFNRHFGPGTRLTVT.

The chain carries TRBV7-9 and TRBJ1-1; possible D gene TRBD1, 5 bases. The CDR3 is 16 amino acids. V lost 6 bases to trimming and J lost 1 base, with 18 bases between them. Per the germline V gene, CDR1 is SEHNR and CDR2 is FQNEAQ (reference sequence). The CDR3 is CASRADLSTGNTEAFF. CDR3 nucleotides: TGTGCCAGCAGGGCTGATTTGAGTACAGGGAACACTGAAGCTTTCTTT. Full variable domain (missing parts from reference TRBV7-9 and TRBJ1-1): DTGVSQNPRHKITKRGQNVTFRCDPISEHNRLYWYRQTLGQGPEFLTYFQNEAQLEKSRLLSDRFSAERPKGSFSTLEIQRTEQGDSAMYLCASRADLSTGNTEAFFGQGTRLTVV.

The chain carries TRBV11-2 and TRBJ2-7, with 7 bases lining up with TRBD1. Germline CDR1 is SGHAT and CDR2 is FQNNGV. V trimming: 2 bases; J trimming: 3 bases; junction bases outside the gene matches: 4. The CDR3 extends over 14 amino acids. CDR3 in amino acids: CASSLSRGFYEQYF. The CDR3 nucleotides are TGTGCCAGCAGCTTATCCAGGGGGTTCTACGAGCAGTACTTC.

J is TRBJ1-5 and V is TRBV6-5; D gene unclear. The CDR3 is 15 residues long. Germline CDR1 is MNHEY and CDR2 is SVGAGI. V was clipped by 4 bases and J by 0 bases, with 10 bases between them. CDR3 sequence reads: CASSLDPYSNQPQHF. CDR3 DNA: TGTGCCAGCAGTTTGGATCCGTATAGCAATCAGCCCCAGCATTTT.

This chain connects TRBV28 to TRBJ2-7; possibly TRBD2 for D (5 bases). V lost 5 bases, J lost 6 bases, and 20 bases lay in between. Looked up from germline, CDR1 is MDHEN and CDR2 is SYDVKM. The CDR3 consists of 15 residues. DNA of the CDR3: TGTGCCAGCAGTACCCCACTAGTGGGAGCCTCCGAGCAGTACTTC. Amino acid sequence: CASSTPLVGASEQYF.

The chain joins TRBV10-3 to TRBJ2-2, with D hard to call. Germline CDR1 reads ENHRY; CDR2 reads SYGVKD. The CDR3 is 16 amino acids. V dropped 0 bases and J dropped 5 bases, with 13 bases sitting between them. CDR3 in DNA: TGTGCCATCAGTGAGTCTAGGACGACGAGAACCGGGGAGCTGTTTTTT. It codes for CAISESRTTRTGELFF.

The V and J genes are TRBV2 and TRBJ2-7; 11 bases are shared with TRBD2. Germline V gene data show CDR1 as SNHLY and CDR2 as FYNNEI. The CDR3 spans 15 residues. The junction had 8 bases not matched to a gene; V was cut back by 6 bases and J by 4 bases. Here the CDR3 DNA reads TGTGCCAGCAGCGGTAGCGGGAGGGCCGGGTACGAGCAGTACTTC. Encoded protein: CASSGSGRAGYEQYF.

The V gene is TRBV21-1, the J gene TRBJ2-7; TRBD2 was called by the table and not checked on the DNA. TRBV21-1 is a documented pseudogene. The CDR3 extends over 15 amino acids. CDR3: CASSKGRSILYEQYF. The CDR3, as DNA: TGTGCCAGCAGCAAAGGAAGGAGTATCCTCTACGAGCAGTACTTC.

This CDR3 reads CASSLVGGEQYF. In DNA form, the CDR3 reads TGTGCCAGCAGCCTAGTCGGAGGCGAGCAGTACTTC. This chain joins TRBV14 and TRBJ2-7; D is perhaps TRBD2 (5 bases). Trimming took 4 bases from V and 6 from J, leaving 10 bases between them. The CDR3 loop spans 12 amino acids. Germline V gene lookup returns CDR1 SGHDN and CDR2 FVKESK.

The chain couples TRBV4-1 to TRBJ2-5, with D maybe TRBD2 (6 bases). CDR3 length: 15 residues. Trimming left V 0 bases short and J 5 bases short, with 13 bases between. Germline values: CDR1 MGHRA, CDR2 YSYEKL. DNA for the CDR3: TGCGCCAGCAGCCAAGAGGGGCGGGGTGGGGAGACCCAGTACTTC. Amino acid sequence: CASSQEGRGGETQYF.

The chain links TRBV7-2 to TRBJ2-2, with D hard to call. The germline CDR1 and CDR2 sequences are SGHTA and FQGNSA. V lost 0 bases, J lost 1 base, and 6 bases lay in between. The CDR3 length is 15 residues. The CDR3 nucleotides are TGTGCCAGCAGCTTAGCGGGCGGGAACACCGGGGAGCTGTTTTTT. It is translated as CASSLAGGNTGELFF.

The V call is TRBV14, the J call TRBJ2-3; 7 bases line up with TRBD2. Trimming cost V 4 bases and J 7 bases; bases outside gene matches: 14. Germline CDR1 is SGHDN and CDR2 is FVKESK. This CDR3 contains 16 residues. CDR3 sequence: CASSRQSGTGVNTQYF. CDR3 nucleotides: TGTGCCAGCAGCCGACAAAGCGGGACCGGGGTAAATACGCAGTATTTT.

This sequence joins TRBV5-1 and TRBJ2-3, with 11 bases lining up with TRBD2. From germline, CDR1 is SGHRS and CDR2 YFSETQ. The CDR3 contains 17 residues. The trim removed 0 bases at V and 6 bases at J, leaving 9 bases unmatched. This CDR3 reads CASSLVLAGGPSDTQYF. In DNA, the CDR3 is TGCGCCAGCAGCTTGGTGTTAGCGGGAGGGCCCTCGGATACGCAGTATTTT. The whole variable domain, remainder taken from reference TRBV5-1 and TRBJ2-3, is KAGVTQTPRYLIKTRGQQVTLSCSPISGHRSVSWYQQTPGQGLQFLFEYFSETQRNKGNFPGRFSGRQFSNSRSEMNVSTLELGDSALYLCASSLVLAGGPSDTQYFGPGTRLTVL.

The CDR3 DNA reads as TGTGCCAGCAGCCGGGGACAGGTCCAAGAGACCCAGTACTTC. This encodes CASSRGQVQETQYF. This sequence joins TRBV11-3 and TRBJ2-5; 8 nucleotides match TRBD1. Germline CDR1 reads SGHNT; CDR2 reads YENEEA. V gave up 5 bases and J gave up 1 base; unmatched junction bases: 3. The CDR3 runs 14 residues.

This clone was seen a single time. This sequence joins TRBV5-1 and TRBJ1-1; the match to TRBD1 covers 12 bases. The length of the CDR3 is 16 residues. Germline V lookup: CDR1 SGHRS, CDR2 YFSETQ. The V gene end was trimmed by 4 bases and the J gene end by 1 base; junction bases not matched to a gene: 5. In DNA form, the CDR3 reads TGCGCCAGCAGCAAGGGACAGGGGGCTACGAACACTGAAGCTTTCTTT. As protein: CASSKGQGATNTEAFF.

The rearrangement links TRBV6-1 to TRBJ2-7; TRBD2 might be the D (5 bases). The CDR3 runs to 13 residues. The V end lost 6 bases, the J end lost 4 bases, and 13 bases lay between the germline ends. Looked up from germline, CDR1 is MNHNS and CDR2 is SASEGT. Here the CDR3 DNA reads TGTGCCAGCAGGGACTGGACTGTTTACGAGCAGTACTTC. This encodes CASRDWTVYEQYF.

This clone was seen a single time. The chain's CDR3 is CASSSGQGSGETQYF. The CDR3, as DNA: TGTGCCAGCAGTTCAGGACAGGGGAGTGGAGAGACCCAGTACTTC. This chain connects TRBV28 to TRBJ2-5, with 9 bases that match TRBD1. The CDR3 runs 15 residues. Germline loops: CDR1 MDHEN, CDR2 SYDVKM. Trimming took 4 bases from V and 4 from J; bases not matched to a gene: 7. Based on the CDR3 plus reference TRBV28 and TRBJ2-5, the full variable domain is DVKVTQSSRYLVKRTGEKVFLECVQDMDHENMFWYRQDPGLGLRLIYFSYDVKMKEKGDIPEGYSVSREKKERFSLILESASTNQTSMYLCASSSGQGSGETQYFGPGTRLLVL.

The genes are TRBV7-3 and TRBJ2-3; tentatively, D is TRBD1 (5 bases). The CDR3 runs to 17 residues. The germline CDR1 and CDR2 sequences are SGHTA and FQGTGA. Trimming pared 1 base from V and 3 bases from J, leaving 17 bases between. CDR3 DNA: TGTGCCAGCAGCTTAATAGGACAAACGGACCTGACAGATACGCAGTATTTT. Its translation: CASSLIGQTDLTDTQYF.

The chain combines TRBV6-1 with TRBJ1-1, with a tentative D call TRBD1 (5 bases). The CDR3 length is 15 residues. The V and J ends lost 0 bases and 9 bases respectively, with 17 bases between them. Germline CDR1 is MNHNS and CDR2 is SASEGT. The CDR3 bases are TGTGCCAGCAGTGAAGCGGTTTGGGGGAATGGGAAAGCTTTCTTT. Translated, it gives CASSEAVWGNGKAFF.

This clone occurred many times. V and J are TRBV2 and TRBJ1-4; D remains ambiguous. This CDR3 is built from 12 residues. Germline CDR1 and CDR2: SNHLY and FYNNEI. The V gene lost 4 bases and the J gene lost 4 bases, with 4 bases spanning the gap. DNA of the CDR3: TGTGCCAGCAGTGGGGTTAATGAAAAACTGTTTTTT. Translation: CASSGVNEKLFF.

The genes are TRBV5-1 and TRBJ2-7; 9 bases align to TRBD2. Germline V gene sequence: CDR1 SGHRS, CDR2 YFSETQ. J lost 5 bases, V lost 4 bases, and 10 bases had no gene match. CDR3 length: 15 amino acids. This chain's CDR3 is CASSPLLAGSNEQYF. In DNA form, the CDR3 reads TGCGCCAGCAGCCCCTTACTAGCGGGCTCGAACGAGCAGTACTTC.

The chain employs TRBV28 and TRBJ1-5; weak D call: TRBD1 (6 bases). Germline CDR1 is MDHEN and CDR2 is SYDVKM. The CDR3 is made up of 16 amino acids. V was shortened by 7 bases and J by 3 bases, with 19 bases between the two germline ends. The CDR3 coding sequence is TGTGCCAGCATCGAGGGGGGTTTTGAGCTCAATCAGCCCCAGCATTTT. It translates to CASIEGGFELNQPQHF.

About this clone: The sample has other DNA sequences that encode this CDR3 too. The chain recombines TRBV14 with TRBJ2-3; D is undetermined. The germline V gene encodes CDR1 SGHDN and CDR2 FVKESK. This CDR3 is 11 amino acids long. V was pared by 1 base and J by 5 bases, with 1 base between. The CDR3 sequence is CASSQVDTQYF. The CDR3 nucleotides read TGTGCCAGCAGCCAAGTAGATACGCAGTATTTT.

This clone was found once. The CDR3 here is CASSQDSTDTQYF. The CDR3 DNA is TGCGCCAGCAGCCAAGATAGCACAGATACGCAGTATTTT. The genes are TRBV4-3 and TRBJ2-3; no definite D call. CDR1 and CDR2 from the germline V gene are LGHNA and YSLEER. This CDR3 contains 13 residues. V was trimmed by 0 bases and J by 0 bases, leaving 1 base between them.

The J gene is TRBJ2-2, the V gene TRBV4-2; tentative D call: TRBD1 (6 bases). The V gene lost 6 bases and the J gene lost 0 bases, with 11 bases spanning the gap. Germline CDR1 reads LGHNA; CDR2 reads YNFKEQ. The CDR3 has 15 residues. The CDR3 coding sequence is TGTGCCAGCAGAACCGGGACACCGAACACCGGGGAGCTGTTTTTT. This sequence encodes CASRTGTPNTGELFF.

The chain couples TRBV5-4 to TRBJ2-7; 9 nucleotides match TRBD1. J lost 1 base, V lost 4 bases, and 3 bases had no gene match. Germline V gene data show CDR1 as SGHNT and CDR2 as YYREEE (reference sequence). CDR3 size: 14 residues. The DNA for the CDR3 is TGTGCCAGCAGCCGGGACAGGGCGTCCTACGAGCAGTACTTC. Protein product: CASSRDRASYEQYF.

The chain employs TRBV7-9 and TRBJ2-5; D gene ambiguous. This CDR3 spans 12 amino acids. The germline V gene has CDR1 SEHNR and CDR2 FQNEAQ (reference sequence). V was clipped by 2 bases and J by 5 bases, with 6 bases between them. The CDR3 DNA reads TGTGCCAGCAGCTTATATGTGGAGACCCAGTACTTC. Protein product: CASSLYVETQYF.

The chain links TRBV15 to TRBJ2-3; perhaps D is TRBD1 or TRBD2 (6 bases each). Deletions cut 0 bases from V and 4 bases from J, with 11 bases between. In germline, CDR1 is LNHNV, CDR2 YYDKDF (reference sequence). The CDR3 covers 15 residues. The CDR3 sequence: CATSRESGEADTQYF. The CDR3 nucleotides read TGTGCCACCAGCAGAGAATCAGGGGAGGCAGATACGCAGTATTTT.

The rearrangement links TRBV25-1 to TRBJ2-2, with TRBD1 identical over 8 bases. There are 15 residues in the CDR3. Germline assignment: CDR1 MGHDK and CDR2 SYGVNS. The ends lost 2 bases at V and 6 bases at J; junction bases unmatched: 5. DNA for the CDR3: TGTGCCAGCAGTGAAGGACAGGGTTTAGCCGGGGAGCTGTTTTTT. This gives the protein CASSEGQGLAGELFF.